Below are 15 T cell receptor beta chains sequenced from a single sample in a study of CXCR3-negative and CXCR3-positive naive CD8 T cells. TRB cDNA libraries were made by UMI-labeled 5' RACE. TCRdb reanalyzed the 5' RACE reads and collapses them to one entry per CDR3 protein, without DNA. This listing includes 40,000 to 50,000 distinct CDR3 sequences. The sample was naive CXCR3- CD8+ T cells from blood. The subset is: CD45RO-CCR7+CD27+CD95- naive CD8+ T cells lacking CXCR3 (TNR3-). The receptor set was obtained from a human donor in good health. Some clones in this sample may be carry-over from other donors' samples.

V and J are TRBV29-1 and TRBJ2-1; TCRdb names TRBD2, which stays unverified in the absence of DNA. Germline V CDR1 and CDR2: SQVTM, ANQGSEA. The CDR3 loop spans 14 amino acids. The CDR3 reads CSVEGLAENNEQFF.

V and J are TRBV28 and TRBJ2-7. The CDR3 extends over 13 amino acids. Germline lookup yields CDR1 MDHEN and CDR2 SYDVKM. The CDR3 loop reads CASRTRNRYEQYF.

The chain uses TRBV21-1 and TRBJ2-2; lacking DNA, the TRBD1 call made by TCRdb goes unchecked. TRBV21-1 is a pseudogene segment. CDR3 length: 17 residues. The CDR3 protein is CASSKALGGLNTGELFF.

The gene calls are TRBV28 and TRBJ2-2; TCRdb's assignment of TRBD1 cannot be checked, as there is no DNA. The CDR3 contains 12 residues. Germline lookup yields CDR1 MDHEN and CDR2 SYDVKM. The chain's CDR3 is CASSSGGEELFF.

This sequence joins TRBV7-3 and TRBJ1-6. Per the germline V gene, CDR1 is SGHTA and CDR2 is FQGTGA. The CDR3 runs 17 residues. The CDR3 here is CASSLLGGGDYNSPLHF.

The chain links TRBV9 to TRBJ2-1; the TCRdb call, TRBD1, lacks DNA for checking. Per the germline V gene, CDR1 is SGDLS and CDR2 is YYNGEE. CDR3 length: 23 residues. CDR3 in amino acids: CASSMTGQGALADHYSSYNEQFF. Combining the CDR3 with reference TRBV9 and TRBJ2-1 gives the whole variable domain DSGVTQTPKHLITATGQRVTLRCSPRSGDLSVYWYQQSLDQGLQFLIQYYNGEERAKGNILERFSAQQFPDLHSELNLSSLELGDSALYFCASSMTGQGALADHYSSYNEQFFGPGTRLTVL.

This chain joins TRBV7-9 and TRBJ1-4; TCRdb selects TRBD1, and the lack of DNA leaves this call unchecked. The CDR3 covers 16 residues. CDR1 and CDR2 from the germline V gene are SEHNR and FQNEAQ (reference sequence). The CDR3 region is CASSGSQEGANEKLFF. The complete variable domain, with remaining parts taken from reference TRBV7-9 and TRBJ1-4, reads DTGVSQNPRHKITKRGQNVTFRCDPISEHNRLYWYRQTLGQGPEFLTYFQNEAQLEKSRLLSDRFSAERPKGSFSTLEIQRTEQGDSAMYLCASSGSQEGANEKLFFGSGTQLSVL.

The chain combines TRBV2 with TRBJ2-3; TCRdb calls TRBD1, which cannot be checked without DNA. The CDR3 is 14 amino acids. Germline CDR1 reads SNHLY; CDR2 reads FYNNEI. The CDR3 loop reads CASSDRGRTDTQYF.

The chain couples TRBV28 to TRBJ2-5; absent DNA, TCRdb's TRBD2 call cannot be checked. The CDR3 consists of 16 residues. CDR1 and CDR2 from the germline V gene are MDHEN and SYDVKM. The CDR3 protein is CASSGLAGALGETQYF.

The chain recombines TRBV12-3 or TRBV12-4 with TRBJ2-5; TCRdb gives TRBD1 as the D gene, but with no DNA this cannot be confirmed. The CDR3 contains 13 residues. The CDR3 protein is CASSPGGGETQYF.

The rearrangement links TRBV7-9 to TRBJ2-4; TCRdb proposes TRBD1, but this gene call is untestable without DNA. CDR1 and CDR2 (germline): SEHNR, FQNEAQ (reference sequence). The CDR3 is 14 amino acids. The CDR3 here is CASSQDRGTYIQYF.

The CDR3 spells CASSSTGLYYEQYF. The gene calls are TRBV28 and TRBJ2-7; TCRdb calls TRBD2, which cannot be checked without DNA. Looked up from germline, CDR1 is MDHEN and CDR2 is SYDVKM. This CDR3 contains 14 residues.

The chain is built from TRBV27 and TRBJ2-7; the TRBD2 assignment by TCRdb is unverifiable without DNA. The CDR3 is made up of 16 amino acids. The germline V gene has CDR1 MNHEY and CDR2 SMNVEV (reference sequence). The CDR3 loop is CASSYGTSGSFDEQYF.

The rearrangement links TRBV23-1 to TRBJ2-3; the TCRdb call, TRBD1, lacks DNA for checking. TRBV23-1 carries the ORF label, with uncertain function. There are 14 residues in the CDR3. The CDR3 protein is CASSQIPGHHTQYF.

This chain links TRBV14 with TRBJ1-2; TCRdb reports TRBD1, a call that lacks DNA to check it against. There are 13 residues in the CDR3. The V gene's germline CDR1 is SGHDN and CDR2 FVKESK. CDR3 amino acids: CASNQAQGDGYTF.